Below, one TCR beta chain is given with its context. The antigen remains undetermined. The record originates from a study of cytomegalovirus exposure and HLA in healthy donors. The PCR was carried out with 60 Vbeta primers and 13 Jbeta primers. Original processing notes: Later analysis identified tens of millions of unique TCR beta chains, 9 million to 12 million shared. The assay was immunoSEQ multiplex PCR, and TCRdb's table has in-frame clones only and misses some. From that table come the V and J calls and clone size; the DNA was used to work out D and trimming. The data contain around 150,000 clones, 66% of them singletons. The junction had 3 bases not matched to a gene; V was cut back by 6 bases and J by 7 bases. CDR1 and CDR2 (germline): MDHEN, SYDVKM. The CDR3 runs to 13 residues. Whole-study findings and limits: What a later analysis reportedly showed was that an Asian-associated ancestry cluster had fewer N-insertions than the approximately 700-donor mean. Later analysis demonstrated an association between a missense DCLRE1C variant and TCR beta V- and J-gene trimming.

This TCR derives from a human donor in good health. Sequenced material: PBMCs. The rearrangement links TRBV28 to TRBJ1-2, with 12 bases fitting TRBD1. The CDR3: CASSSGQGAGYTF. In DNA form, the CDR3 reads TGTGCCAGCAGCTCGGGACAGGGGGCTGGCTACACCTTC.